The 10 T cell receptor beta chains listed next were all sequenced from one sample in a study of cytomegalovirus exposure and HLA in healthy donors. The PCR was carried out with 60 Vbeta primers and 13 Jbeta primers. The repertoire was sequenced with immunoSEQ multiplex PCR; TCRdb's copy has only in-frame clones and lacks some. The data contain 84,000 or so clones, around 77% of them seen just once; the ten biggest clones take up under 2.5%. Sequencing was done on a sample of PBMCs. The receptors originated from a boy between 10 and 17 years old in good health and CMV-seronegative.

V and J are TRBV15 and TRBJ2-1, with D unresolved. The V gene's germline CDR1 is LNHNV and CDR2 YYDKDF (reference sequence). CDR3 length: 15 residues. Between the trimmed V and J ends, which lost 0 bases and 4 bases, there was a span of 10 bases. The CDR3 sequence: CATSRDRLVYNEQFF. The CDR3, as DNA: TGTGCCACCAGCAGAGATCGGCTAGTTTACAATGAGCAGTTCTTC.

J is TRBJ2-3 and V is TRBV10-3, with D possibly TRBD1 on 6 matching bases. V lost 2 bases to trimming and J lost 13 bases, with 10 bases between them. CDR1 ENHRY and CDR2 SYGVKD come from the germline V gene. The CDR3 runs to 11 residues. Written as DNA, the CDR3 is TGTGCCATCAGTGAGGGACAGCTAGAGTATTTT. It encodes CAISEGQLEYF.

The chain links TRBV7-8 to TRBJ2-5; unclear D gene. Germline CDR1 is SGHVS and CDR2 is FQNEAQ. This CDR3 comprises 13 residues. Trimming removed 7 bases from V and 5 bases from J, with 14 bases in between. Written as DNA, the CDR3 is TGTGCCAGCACCCCGAACCTTGAGGAGACCCAGTACTTC. Translating it yields CASTPNLEETQYF.

The genes are TRBV28 and TRBJ1-5; D gene ambiguous. The germline gives CDR1 MDHEN, CDR2 SYDVKM. The V end was cut by 3 bases, the J end by 2 bases, with 8 bases between. The CDR3 has 14 amino acids. CDR3: CASSLEIRNQPQHF. The CDR3 region has the DNA TGTGCCAGCAGTTTGGAGATCCGCAATCAGCCCCAGCATTTT.

The V call is TRBV14, the J call TRBJ1-2; D is undetermined. Germline V gene sequence: CDR1 SGHDN, CDR2 FVKESK. V lost 0 bases, J lost 6 bases, and 14 bases lay in between. CDR3 size: 15 residues. The CDR3: CASSQDNSPEHGYTF. The CDR3 coding sequence is TGTGCCAGCAGCCAAGATAACAGCCCCGAACATGGCTACACCTTC.

This chain connects TRBV9 to TRBJ1-1; D is uncertain. Trimming took off 4 bases at V and 0 bases at J, with 10 bases between the two ends. This CDR3 spans 14 amino acids. The germline V gene has CDR1 SGDLS and CDR2 YYNGEE. CDR3 nucleotides: TGTGCCAGCAGCCCTCCAGCGGTGAACACTGAAGCTTTCTTT. Its translation is CASSPPAVNTEAFF.

The chain uses TRBV20-1 and TRBJ2-3; a possible D gene is TRBD2 (5 bases). The V and J ends lost 3 bases and 10 bases respectively, with 11 bases between them. The length of the CDR3 is 11 residues. Germline-derived CDR1 and CDR2 are DFQATT and SNEGSKA (reference sequence). The CDR3 nucleotides are TGCAGTGCTAGGGATGACTACCCGCAGTATTTT. Translated: CSARDDYPQYF.

J is TRBJ1-6 and V is TRBV5-6; 10 bases match TRBD1. The CDR3 contains 13 residues. Germline V gene sequence: CDR1 SGHDT, CDR2 YYEEEE. With 7 bases clipped from V and 8 bases from J, the junction kept 3 bases outside the gene matches. The CDR3 DNA is TGTGCCAGCGGGGGGACAGGGGATTCACCCCTCCACTTT. It yields the protein CASGGTGDSPLHF.

The chain has TRBV30 and TRBJ1-1, with TRBD1 as a possible D gene (6 bases). With 6 bases removed from V and 1 base from J, the gap between germline ends came to 9 bases. The CDR3 extends over 12 amino acids. CDR1 and CDR2 (germline): GTSNPN, SVGIG (reference sequence). The CDR3 protein is CACEGENTEAFF. The DNA for the CDR3 is TGTGCCTGTGAGGGGGAGAACACTGAAGCTTTCTTT. The whole variable domain, remainder taken from reference TRBV30 and TRBJ1-1, is SQTIHQWPATLVQPVGSPLSLECTVEGTSNPNLYWYRQAAGRGLQLLFYSVGIGQISSEVPQNLSASRPQDRQFILSSKKLLLSDSGFYLCACEGENTEAFFGQGTRLTVV.

Note on this clone: It is likely a read error, because the conserved phenylalanine at the end of the CDR3 is missing. The limits of the CDR3 on the DNA are not certain, so only TCRdb's listed CDR3 is given. The chain carries TRBV28 and TRBJ2-7; the table assigns TRBD2, which was not confirmed against the DNA. Germline V gives CDR1 MDHEN, CDR2 SYDVKM. The CDR3 region is 13 residues in length, termini included. CDR3 region: CASSTTSGVALWS.